These T cell receptor beta chains were read from a single sample in a study of T cell responses to AZD1222 COVID-19 vaccine. Using immunoSEQ multiplex PCR, the repertoire was profiled, and TCRdb retains in-frame clones only, with some absent. The sample yields tens of thousands of clones, almost 90% seen once. The material sequenced was peripheral blood, taken 28 days after the second AZD1222 dose. The receptors here all came from an adult who received the AZD1222 COVID-19 vaccine. CDR3s include the opening cysteine and the closing phenylalanine or tryptophan. A D gene is named only where the DNA matches it firmly. Size tells how often a clone was seen (once, few, many) or the class of an expanded clone, and some rows leave it out.

j_gene | abundance | d_gene | v_gene | CDR3nt | CDR3aa
TRBJ1-3 | NA | TRBD1 | TRBV28 | TGTGCCAGCAGTTTGGACAGGGCTGGAAACACCATATATTTT | CASSLDRAGNTIYF
TRBJ2-7 | NA | NA | TRBV24-1 | TGTGCCACCAGTGATACTGCGGGACAGATCTACGAGCAGTACTTC | CATSDTAGQIYEQYF
TRBJ1-2 | NA | NA | TRBV27 | TGTGCCAGCAGTTTATCTGAGGGGCGTTATGGCTACACCTTC | CASSLSEGRYGYTF
TRBJ2-3 | NA | NA | TRBV2 | TGTGCCAGCTCGGGCAGAGAGACAGATACGCAGTATTTT | CASSGRETDTQYF
TRBJ2-2 | NA | NA | TRBV19 | TGTGCCAGTAGTATAGGGGACGGGGAGCTGTTTTTT | CASSIGDGELFF
TRBJ1-3 | once | NA | TRBV28 | TGTGCCAGCAGGAGGGCCCACTCTGGAAACACCATATATTTT | CASRRAHSGNTIYF
TRBJ1-2 | NA | NA | TRBV6-4 | TGTGCCAGCAGTGGACTGCCAGGCGGGGGGCGAGGTGGCTACACCTTC | CASSGLPGGGRGGYTF
TRBJ1-6 | NA | NA | TRBV19 | TGTGCCAGTAGCAGCCAGGGGAATTCACCCCTCCACTTT | CASSSQGNSPLHF
TRBJ2-1 | NA | NA | TRBV7-2 | TGTGCCAGCAGGGTGCTGGGTGACCCCTACAATGAGCAGTTCTTC | CASRVLGDPYNEQFF
TRBJ1-4 | once | NA | TRBV29-1 | TGCAGCGTTGAAGGGGGGGCGGATGAAAAACTGTTTTTT | CSVEGGADEKLFF
TRBJ1-5 | few | NA | TRBV6-1 | TGTGCCAGCAGTGGACATTGGGGAGGGAGAGGCAATCAGCCCCAGCATTTT | CASSGHWGGRGNQPQHF
TRBJ1-3 | NA | NA | TRBV6-1 | TGTGCCAGCAGTGAACCGGCCGGAGGTGGAAACACCATATATTTT | CASSEPAGGGNTIYF
TRBJ1-3 | once | NA | TRBV3-1/TRBV3-2 | TGTGCCAGCAGCCAAGCCCCAGGGGCCTTCTCTGGAAACACCATATATTTT | CASSQAPGAFSGNTIYF
TRBJ2-2 | NA | NA | TRBV3-1/TRBV3-2 | TGTGCCAGCAGCCAAGATCCTCAGAGAGCCACCGGGGAGCTGTTTTTT | CASSQDPQRATGELFF
TRBJ2-5 | once | NA | TRBV12-3/TRBV12-4 | TGTGCCAGCAGTTTGGGGGGCCGACGCTCCAAGTACTTC | CASSLGGRRSKYF
TRBJ2-7 | NA | TRBD1 | TRBV9 | TGTGCCAGTGGGACAGGGGAGGCCTACGAGCAGTACTTC | CASGTGEAYEQYF
TRBJ1-2 | NA | NA | TRBV29-1 | TGCAGCGTTGAAGATTTTACATCCAACTATGGCTACACCTTC | CSVEDFTSNYGYTF
TRBJ2-5 | NA | TRBD1 | TRBV7-2 | TGTGCCAGCAGGCCGGGACAGCCAGGGGCAGAGACCCAGTACTTC | CASRPGQPGAETQYF
TRBJ2-5 | NA | NA | TRBV7-7 | TGTGCCAGCAGCCCCGAGGGTTGGACCACCCAAGAGACCCAGTACTTC | CASSPEGWTTQETQYF
TRBJ1-5 | NA | NA | TRBV16 | TGTGCCAGCAGCCAAAACCTAGATAGAGGGCCCCAGCATTTT | CASSQNLDRGPQHF
TRBJ2-5 | NA | TRBD1 | TRBV29-1 | TGCAGCGTTGGGAGGGACAGGCAAGAGACCCAGTACTTC | CSVGRDRQETQYF
TRBJ1-2 | NA | NA | TRBV2 | TGTGCCAGCAGTGTATCCCCAGGACACCACTATGGCTACACCTTC | CASSVSPGHHYGYTF
TRBJ1-5 | NA | NA | TRBV19 | TGTGCCAGTAGTAGAGCAGGGCATTATAGCAATCAGCCCCAGCATTTT | CASSRAGHYSNQPQHF
TRBJ2-7 | NA | NA | TRBV28 | TGTGCCAGCAGTTTATTAGGGCTACCGGAGCAGTACTTC | CASSLLGLPEQYF
TRBJ2-7 | NA | TRBD2 | TRBV28 | TGTGCCAGCCCTCCCAGCGGGGGGCAGGGCGAGCAGTACTTC | CASPPSGGQGEQYF
TRBJ2-7 | NA | TRBD1 | TRBV27 | TGTGCCAGCAGTCCGGGACAGACCTACGAGCAGTACTTC | CASSPGQTYEQYF
TRBJ2-7 | NA | NA | TRBV4-3 | TGCGCCAGCAGCCAAGAGTCCAGATCCGAGCAGTACTTC | CASSQESRSEQYF
TRBJ2-5 | NA | TRBD2 | TRBV3-1/TRBV3-2 | TGTGCCAGCAGTCCTGCAGGCGGGAGACAAGAGACCCAGTACTTC | CASSPAGGRQETQYF
TRBJ2-2 | NA | NA | TRBV6-2/TRBV6-3 | TGTGCCACCAGCCCCCCCGTCGGCGGCACCGGGGAGCTGTTTTTT | CATSPPVGGTGELFF
TRBJ2-7 | NA | TRBD2 | TRBV13 | TGTGCCAGCAGCCGTAGCGGGCGGCTCTGGGAGCAGTACTTC | CASSRSGRLWEQYF
TRBJ2-3 | NA | NA | TRBV7-2 | TGTGCCAGCAGCACCACAGATACGCAGTATTTT | CASSTTDTQYF
TRBJ1-4 | NA | NA | TRBV19 | TGTGCCAGTAGTCTGGACACTACTTTTAATGAAAAACTGTTTTTT | CASSLDTTFNEKLFF
TRBJ1-3 | NA | NA | TRBV30 | TGTGCCTGGAGTGTAAGCAGGGTTACGGACACCATATATTTT | CAWSVSRVTDTIYF
TRBJ1-6 | NA | NA | TRBV12-3/TRBV12-4 | TGTGCCAGCCGATCGGGGGGGAATCCCCTCCACTTT | CASRSGGNPLHF
TRBJ2-5 | NA | NA | TRBV7-9 | TGTGCCAGCAGCTTCTCGGCAGGGGCCCAAGAGACCCAGTACTTC | CASSFSAGAQETQYF
TRBJ1-5 | NA | NA | TRBV19 | TGTGCCAGTAGTTCTACGAATAGCAATCAGCCCCAGCATTTT | CASSSTNSNQPQHF
TRBJ1-5 | NA | NA | TRBV14 | TGTGCCAGCAGCCAAGGGGGATCAGGTCAGCCCCAGCATTTT | CASSQGGSGQPQHF
TRBJ1-2 | NA | TRBD1 | TRBV14 | TGTGCCAGCAGCCAAGGACAGGGCTATGGCTACACCTTC | CASSQGQGYGYTF
TRBJ2-5 | NA | TRBD1 | TRBV4-1 | TGCGCCAGCAGCCTGGACAGGGCGGCAGAGACCCAGTACTTC | CASSLDRAAETQYF
TRBJ2-7 | NA | NA | TRBV5-6 | TGTGCCAGCAGCTCTCATTCGGGGCCTCCCCACGAGCAGTACTTC | CASSSHSGPPHEQYF
TRBJ2-3 | NA | TRBD2 | TRBV9 | TGTGCCAGCAGCGTAGAGGGTGAGGGGAACGAGCGGGGGAGCACAGATACGCAGTATTTT | CASSVEGEGNERGSTDTQYF
TRBJ2-3 | NA | NA | TRBV3-1/TRBV3-2 | TGTGCCAGCAGCCACGTCGGGTTGGCAGATACGCAGTATTTT | CASSHVGLADTQYF
TRBJ1-1 | NA | TRBD1 | TRBV6-5 | TGTGCCAGCAGTCTCGGGACAGGGGGTGTCACTGAAGCTTTCTTT | CASSLGTGGVTEAFF
TRBJ1-6 | NA | NA | TRBV4-3 | TGCGCCAGCAGCCAAGTAGGAGGGAGCTCCTATAATTCACCCCTCCACTTT | CASSQVGGSSYNSPLHF
TRBJ1-4 | NA | TRBD1 | TRBV19 | TGTGCCAGTAGTATTGGGACCGGGACAGTGAATGAAAAACTGTTTTTT | CASSIGTGTVNEKLFF
TRBJ2-2 | NA | NA | TRBV6-5 | TGTGCCAACCGAGACCCGAACACCGGGGAGCTGTTTTTT | CANRDPNTGELFF
TRBJ2-7 | NA | TRBD1 | TRBV13 | TGTGCCAGCAGCTTTAAATCGGGACAGGGGACCTACGAGCAGTACTTC | CASSFKSGQGTYEQYF
TRBJ1-2 | NA | NA | TRBV24-1 | TGTGCCACCAGTGATAACGATAAGGGGAACTATGGCTACACCTTC | CATSDNDKGNYGYTF
TRBJ1-5 | few | NA | TRBV9 | TGTGCCAGCAGCGTAGCCCCCACTCAGCCCCAGCATTTT | CASSVAPTQPQHF
TRBJ1-1 | NA | NA | TRBV6-6 | TGTGCCAGCAGTTATCTTAGCAGGGCGGGGACTGAAGCTTTCTTT | CASSYLSRAGTEAFF
TRBJ1-1 | NA | TRBD1 | TRBV6-5 | TGTGCCAGCAGACCACGACAGGGGGGAAAAGCTTTCTTT | CASRPRQGGKAFF
TRBJ2-3 | NA | TRBD2 | TRBV29-1 | TGCAGCGTTGAAATTCTAGCGGGGGCGGCAGATACGCAGTATTTT | CSVEILAGAADTQYF